One T cell receptor beta chain is described in this entry. What it recognizes is unknown. In the sorted-subset replicate PCRs, 200 ng DNA, around 30,000 T cell genomes, was used. Using immunoSEQ multiplex PCR, the repertoire was profiled, and TCRdb retains in-frame clones only, with some absent. The sample includes 2 million to 3 million clones, more than 80% of them seen just once. This entry belongs to a study of shared clonotypes between healthy human individuals. About the study: Per-donor plates numbered three CD4 naive, three CD4 memory, two CD8 naive and one CD8 memory. Study results and limitations: Shared clonotypes across all four donors exceeded non-shared ones in generation probability. Only blood was sampled; tissue repertoires likely differ.

The CDR3 is 12 residues long. Germline V gene lookup returns CDR1 LNHDA and CDR2 SQIVND (reference sequence). Trimming cost V 7 bases and J 8 bases, with 12 bases left between them. The chain employs TRBV19 and TRBJ1-5; maybe TRBD1 (5 bases). The receptor was derived from a man between 18 and 29 years old in good health. Input material: naive CD4+ T cells sorted from blood. Subset denoted: CD45RA+ positively selected. The CDR3 DNA reads TGTGCCAGTACTGGGGCGGGGGAGCCCCAGCATTTT. Translated: CASTGAGEPQHF.